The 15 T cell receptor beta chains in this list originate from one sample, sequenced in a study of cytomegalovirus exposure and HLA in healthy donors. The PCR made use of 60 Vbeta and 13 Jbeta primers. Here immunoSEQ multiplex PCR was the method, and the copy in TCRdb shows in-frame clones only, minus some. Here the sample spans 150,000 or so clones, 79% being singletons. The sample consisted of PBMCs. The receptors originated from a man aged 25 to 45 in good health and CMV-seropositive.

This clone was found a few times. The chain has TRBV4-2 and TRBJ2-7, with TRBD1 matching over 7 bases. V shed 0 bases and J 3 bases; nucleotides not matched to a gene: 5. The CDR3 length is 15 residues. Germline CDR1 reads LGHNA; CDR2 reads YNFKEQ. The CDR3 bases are TGTGCCAGCAGCCAAGAGATCCACAGGGGCTACGAGCAGTACTTC. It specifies CASSQEIHRGYEQYF.

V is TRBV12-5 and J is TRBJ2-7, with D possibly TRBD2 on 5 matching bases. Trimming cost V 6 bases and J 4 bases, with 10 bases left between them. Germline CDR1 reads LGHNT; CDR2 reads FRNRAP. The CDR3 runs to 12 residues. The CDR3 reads CASGGSAYEQYF. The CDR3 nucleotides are TGTGCTAGTGGGGGGAGCGCATACGAGCAGTACTTC.

The CDR3, as DNA: TGCGCCTCCCGGCGGGACGGGGGGGCGAGTATTGAGCAGTTCTTC. Its protein is CASRRDGGASIEQFF. The chain employs TRBV5-1 and TRBJ2-1; 8 bases are shared with TRBD2. J lost 9 bases, V lost 10 bases, and 18 bases had no gene match. The CDR3 extends over 15 amino acids. Germline V lookup: CDR1 SGHRS, CDR2 YFSETQ.

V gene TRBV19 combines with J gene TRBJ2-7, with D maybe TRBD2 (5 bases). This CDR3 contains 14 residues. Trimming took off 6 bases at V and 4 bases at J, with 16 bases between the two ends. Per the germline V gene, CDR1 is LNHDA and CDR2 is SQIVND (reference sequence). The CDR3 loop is CASRPSTGSYEQYF. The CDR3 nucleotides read TGTGCCAGTAGACCTTCAACGGGGTCGTACGAGCAGTACTTC.

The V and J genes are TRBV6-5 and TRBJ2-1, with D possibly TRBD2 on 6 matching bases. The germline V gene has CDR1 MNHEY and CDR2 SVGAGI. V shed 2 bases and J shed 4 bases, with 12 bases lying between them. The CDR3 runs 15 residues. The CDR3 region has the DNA TGTGCCAGCAGTTACGGGAGGTCTGGGTACAATGAGCAGTTCTTC. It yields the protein CASSYGRSGYNEQFF.

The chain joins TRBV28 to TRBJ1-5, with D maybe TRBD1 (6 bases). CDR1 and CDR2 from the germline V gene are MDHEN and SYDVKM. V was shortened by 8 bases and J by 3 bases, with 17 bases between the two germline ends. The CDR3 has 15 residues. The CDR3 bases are TGTGCCAGCCGACCCGCGGGGGGGGCCAATCAGCCCCAGCATTTT. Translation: CASRPAGGANQPQHF.

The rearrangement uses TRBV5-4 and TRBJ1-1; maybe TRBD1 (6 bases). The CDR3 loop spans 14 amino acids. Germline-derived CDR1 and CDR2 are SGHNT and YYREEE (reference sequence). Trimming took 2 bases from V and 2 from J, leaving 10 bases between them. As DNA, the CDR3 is TGTGCCAGCAGCTTACAGGGCCCCAACACTGAAGCTTTCTTT. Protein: CASSLQGPNTEAFF.

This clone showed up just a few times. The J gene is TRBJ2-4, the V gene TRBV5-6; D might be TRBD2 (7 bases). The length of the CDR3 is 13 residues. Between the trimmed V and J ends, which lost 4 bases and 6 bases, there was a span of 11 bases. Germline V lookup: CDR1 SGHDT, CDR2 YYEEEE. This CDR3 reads CASSAGEGNIQYF. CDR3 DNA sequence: TGTGCCAGCAGCGCAGGGGAGGGAAACATTCAGTACTTC. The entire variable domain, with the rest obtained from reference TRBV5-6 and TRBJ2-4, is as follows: DAGVTQSPTHLIKTRGQQVTLRCSPKSGHDTVSWYQQALGQGPQFIFQYYEEEERQRGNFPDRFSGHQFPNYSSELNVNALLLGDSALYLCASSAGEGNIQYFGAGTRLSVL.

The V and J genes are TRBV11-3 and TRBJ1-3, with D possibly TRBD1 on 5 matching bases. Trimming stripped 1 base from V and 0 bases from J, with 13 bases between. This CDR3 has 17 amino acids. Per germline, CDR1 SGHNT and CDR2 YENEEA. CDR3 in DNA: TGTGCCAGCAGCTTAGCAGGCAGGGTGAGCTCTGGAAACACCATATATTTT. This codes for CASSLAGRVSSGNTIYF.

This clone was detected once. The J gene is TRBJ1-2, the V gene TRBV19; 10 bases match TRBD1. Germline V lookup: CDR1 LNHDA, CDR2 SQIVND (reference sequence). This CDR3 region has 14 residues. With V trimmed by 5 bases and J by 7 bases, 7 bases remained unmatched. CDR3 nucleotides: TGTGCCAGTAGTGTCGGGACAGGGGTGGCTGGCTACACCTTC. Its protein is CASSVGTGVAGYTF.

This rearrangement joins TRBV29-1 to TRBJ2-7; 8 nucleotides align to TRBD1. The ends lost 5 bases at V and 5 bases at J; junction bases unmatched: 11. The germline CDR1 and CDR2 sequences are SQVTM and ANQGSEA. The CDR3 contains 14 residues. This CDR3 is CSVILADRAHEQYF. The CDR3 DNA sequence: TGCAGCGTTATACTTGCGGACAGGGCCCACGAGCAGTACTTC.

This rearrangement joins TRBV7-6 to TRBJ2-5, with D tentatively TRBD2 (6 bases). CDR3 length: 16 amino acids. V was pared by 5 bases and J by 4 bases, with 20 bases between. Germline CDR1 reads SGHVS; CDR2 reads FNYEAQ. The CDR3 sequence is CASSLRSGGLGETQYF. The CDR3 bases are TGTGCCAGCAGCCTTAGAAGTGGAGGGCTGGGAGAGACCCAGTACTTC.

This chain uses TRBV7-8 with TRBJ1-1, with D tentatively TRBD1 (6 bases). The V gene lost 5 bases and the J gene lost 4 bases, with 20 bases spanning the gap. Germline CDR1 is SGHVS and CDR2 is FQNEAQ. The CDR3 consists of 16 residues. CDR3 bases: TGTGCCAGCAGCCCACGGACAGACGCTAGGACCACTGAAGCTTTCTTT. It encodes CASSPRTDARTTEAFF.

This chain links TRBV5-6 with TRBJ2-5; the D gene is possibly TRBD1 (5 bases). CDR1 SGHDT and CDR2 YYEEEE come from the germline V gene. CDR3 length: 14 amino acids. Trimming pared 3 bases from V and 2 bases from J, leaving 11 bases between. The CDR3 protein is CASSSDRRQETQYF. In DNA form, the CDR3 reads TGTGCCAGCAGCTCCGACAGACGACAAGAGACCCAGTACTTC. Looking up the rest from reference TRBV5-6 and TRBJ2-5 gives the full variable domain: DAGVTQSPTHLIKTRGQQVTLRCSPKSGHDTVSWYQQALGQGPQFIFQYYEEEERQRGNFPDRFSGHQFPNYSSELNVNALLLGDSALYLCASSSDRRQETQYFGPGTRLLVL.

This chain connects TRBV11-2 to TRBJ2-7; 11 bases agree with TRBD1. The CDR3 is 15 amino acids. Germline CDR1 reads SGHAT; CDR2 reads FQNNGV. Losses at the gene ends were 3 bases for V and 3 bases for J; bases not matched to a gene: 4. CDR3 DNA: TGTGCCAGCAGCTTGTGGACAGGGGGCGGCTACGAGCAGTACTTC. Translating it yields CASSLWTGGGYEQYF.